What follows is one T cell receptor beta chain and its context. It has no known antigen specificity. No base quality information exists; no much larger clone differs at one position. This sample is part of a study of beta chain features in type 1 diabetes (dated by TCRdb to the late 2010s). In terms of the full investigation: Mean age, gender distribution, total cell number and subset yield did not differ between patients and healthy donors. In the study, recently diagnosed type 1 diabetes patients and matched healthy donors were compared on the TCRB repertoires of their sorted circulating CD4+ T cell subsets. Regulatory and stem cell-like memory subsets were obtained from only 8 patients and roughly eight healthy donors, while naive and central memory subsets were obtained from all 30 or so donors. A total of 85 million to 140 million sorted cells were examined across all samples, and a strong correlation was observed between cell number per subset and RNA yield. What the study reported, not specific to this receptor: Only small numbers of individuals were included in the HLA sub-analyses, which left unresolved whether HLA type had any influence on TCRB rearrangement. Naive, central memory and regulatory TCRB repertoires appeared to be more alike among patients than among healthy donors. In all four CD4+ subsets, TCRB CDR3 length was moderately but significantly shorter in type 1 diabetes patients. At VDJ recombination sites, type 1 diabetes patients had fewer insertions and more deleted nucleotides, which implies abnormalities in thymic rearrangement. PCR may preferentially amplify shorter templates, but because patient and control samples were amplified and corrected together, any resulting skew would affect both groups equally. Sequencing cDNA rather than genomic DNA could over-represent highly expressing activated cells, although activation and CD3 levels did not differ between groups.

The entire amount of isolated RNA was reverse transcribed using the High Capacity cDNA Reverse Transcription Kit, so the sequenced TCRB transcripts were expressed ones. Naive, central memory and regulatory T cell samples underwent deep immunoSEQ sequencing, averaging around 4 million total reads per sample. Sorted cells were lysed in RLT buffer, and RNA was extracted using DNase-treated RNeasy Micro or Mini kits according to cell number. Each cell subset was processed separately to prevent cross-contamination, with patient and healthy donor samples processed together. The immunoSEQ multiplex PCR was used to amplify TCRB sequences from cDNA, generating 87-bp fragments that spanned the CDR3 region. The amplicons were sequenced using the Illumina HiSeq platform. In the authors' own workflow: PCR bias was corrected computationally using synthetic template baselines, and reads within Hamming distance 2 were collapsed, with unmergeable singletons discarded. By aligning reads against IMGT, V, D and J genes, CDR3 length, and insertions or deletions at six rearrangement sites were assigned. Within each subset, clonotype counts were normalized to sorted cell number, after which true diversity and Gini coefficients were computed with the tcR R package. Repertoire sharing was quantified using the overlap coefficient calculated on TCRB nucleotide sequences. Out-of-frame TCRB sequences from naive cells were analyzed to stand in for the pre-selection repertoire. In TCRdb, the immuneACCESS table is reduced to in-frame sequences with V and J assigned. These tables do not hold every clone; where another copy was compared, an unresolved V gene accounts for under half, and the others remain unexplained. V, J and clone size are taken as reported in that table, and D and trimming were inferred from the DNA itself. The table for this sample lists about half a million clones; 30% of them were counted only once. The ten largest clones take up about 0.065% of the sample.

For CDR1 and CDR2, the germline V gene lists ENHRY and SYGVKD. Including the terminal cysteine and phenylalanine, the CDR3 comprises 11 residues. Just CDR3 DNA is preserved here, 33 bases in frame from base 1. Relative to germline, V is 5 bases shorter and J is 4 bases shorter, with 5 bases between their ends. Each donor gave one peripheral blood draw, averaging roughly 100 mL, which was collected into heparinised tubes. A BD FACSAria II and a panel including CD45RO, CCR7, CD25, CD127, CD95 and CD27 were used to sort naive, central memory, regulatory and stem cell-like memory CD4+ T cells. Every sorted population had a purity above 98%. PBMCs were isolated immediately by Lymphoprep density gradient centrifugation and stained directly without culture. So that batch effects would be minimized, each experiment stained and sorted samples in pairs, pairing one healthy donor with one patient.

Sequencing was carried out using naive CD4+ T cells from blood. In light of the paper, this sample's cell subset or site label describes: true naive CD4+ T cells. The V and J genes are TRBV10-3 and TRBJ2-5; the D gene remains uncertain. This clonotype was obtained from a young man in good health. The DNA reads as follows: TGTGCCATCAGTATAGGAGAGACCCAGTACTTC. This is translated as CAISIGETQYF.